This TCR beta chain was sequenced in a study of beta chain features in type 1 diabetes. On the study more broadly: Patient and healthy donor groups were alike in age, gender and cell yields.

To note about this clone: What it binds is not known.

Broader study findings: Shorter TCRB CDR3s, moderately but significantly so, marked every one of the four CD4+ subsets in Type 1 diabetes patients. Since sequencing was performed on cDNA, cells with high TCR expression could be over-represented. Individuals with type 1 diabetes displayed fewer insertions and more deletions at VDJ junctions.

Staining for CD45RO/CCR7/CD25/CD127/CD95/CD27 allowed sorting of CD4+ naive, central memory, regulatory and stem cell-like memory cells. J lost 7 bases, V lost 4 bases, and 8 bases had no gene match. CDR1 is SQVTM and CDR2 is ANQGSEA in the germline V gene. CDR3 length equals 14 residues. What was sequenced were expressed TCRB transcripts, since all of the isolated RNA had been reverse transcribed. The table came from immunoSEQ multiplex PCR; TCRdb's copy has only in-frame clones and leaves some out. This table holds around 650,000 clones, over 10% found once. The V gene is TRBV29-1, the J gene TRBJ1-1; TRBD1 matches 11 bases. The source material was naive CD4+ T cells from blood. The source of this sequence is a man in his thirties or forties with type 1 diabetes. The CDR3 protein is CSVGPRGQGVEAFF. CDR3 in DNA: TGCAGCGTTGGACCCCGGGGACAGGGGGTTGAAGCTTTCTTT.